This T cell receptor (beta chain) was sequenced for a study of low-dose radiotherapy and immunotherapy resistance in tumors. Alpha- and beta-chain coverage of first-strand cDNA came from TRAV- and TRBV-specific primers. A constant-region primer paired with the V-primer adapter amplified TCRs over about 20 PCR cycles. mRNA that had been isolated underwent amplification through in vitro transcription. TCRdb recomputed calls from the reads with MiXCR, one row per CDR3 protein. The repertoire holds roughly 100,000 distinct CDR3 sequences, around 20% seen once, with approximately 4% in the top ten. Time point denoted: after trial treatment. Treatment: LDRT plus nivolumab, ipilimumab, low-dose cyclophosphamide and aspirin (RACIN trial). CDR3 size: 15 residues. Between the trimmed V and J ends, which lost 0 bases and 0 bases, there was a span of 7 bases. There are a few counts of this clonotype.

The receptor's source is a male donor with prostate cancer. The starting material was PBMCs, obtained after low-dose radiotherapy plus immunotherapy. The rearrangement joins TRBV12-3 or TRBV12-4 to TRBJ2-3; D not resolved. CDR3 residues: CASSLAFPSTDTQYF. The CDR3 nucleotides read TGTGCCAGCAGTTTAGCGTTTCCTAGCACAGATACGCAGTATTTT.